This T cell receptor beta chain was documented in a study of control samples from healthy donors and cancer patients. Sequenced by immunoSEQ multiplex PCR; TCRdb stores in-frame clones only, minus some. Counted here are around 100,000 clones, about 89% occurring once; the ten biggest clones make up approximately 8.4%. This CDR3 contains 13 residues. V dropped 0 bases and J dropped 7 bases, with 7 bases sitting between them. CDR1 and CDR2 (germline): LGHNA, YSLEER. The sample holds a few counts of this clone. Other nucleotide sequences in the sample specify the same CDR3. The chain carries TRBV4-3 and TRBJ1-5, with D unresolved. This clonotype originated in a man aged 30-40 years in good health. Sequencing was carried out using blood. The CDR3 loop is CASSQERWQPQHF. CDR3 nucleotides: TGCGCCAGCAGCCAAGAGAGATGGCAGCCCCAGCATTTT.